The text below deals with one T cell receptor beta chain. Germline trimming cut 2 bases from V and 4 bases from J; bases unmatched to any gene: 5. This CDR3 is built from 15 residues. Looked up from germline, CDR1 is MDHEN and CDR2 is SYDVKM. Profiling relied on immunoSEQ multiplex PCR, and the TCRdb table lists in-frame clones only, not all of them. The sample has 170,000 or so clones, approximately 94% seen once. This entry belongs to a study of control samples from healthy donors and cancer patients. The clonotype comes from a woman in her late teens or twenties in good health. Sequenced: blood. J is TRBJ2-5 and V is TRBV28; 9 bases agree with TRBD2. As DNA, the CDR3 is TGTGCCAGCAGTTTAGGGCGGGAGGGTTTAGAGACCCAGTACTTC. It translates to CASSLGREGLETQYF.